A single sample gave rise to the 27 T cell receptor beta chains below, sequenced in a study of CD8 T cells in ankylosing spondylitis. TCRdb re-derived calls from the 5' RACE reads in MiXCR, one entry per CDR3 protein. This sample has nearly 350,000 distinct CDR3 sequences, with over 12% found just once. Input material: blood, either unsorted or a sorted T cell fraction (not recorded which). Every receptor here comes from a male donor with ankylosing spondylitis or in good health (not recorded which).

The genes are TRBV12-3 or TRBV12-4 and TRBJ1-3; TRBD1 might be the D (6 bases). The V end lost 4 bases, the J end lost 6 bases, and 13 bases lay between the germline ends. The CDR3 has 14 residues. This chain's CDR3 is CASSWGGSKNTIYF. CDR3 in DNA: TGTGCCAGCAGTTGGGGGGGCTCAAAAAACACCATATATTTT.

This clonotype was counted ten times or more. The CDR3 sequence is CASSSGGFSYNEQFF. The CDR3 coding sequence is TGCGCCAGCAGCTCTGGGGGGTTCTCCTACAATGAGCAGTTCTTC. This rearrangement joins TRBV5-1 to TRBJ2-1; tentatively, D is TRBD2 (6 bases). V dropped 3 bases and J dropped 0 bases, with 10 bases sitting between them. Germline CDR1 SGHRS, CDR2 YFSETQ. This CDR3 is 15 amino acids long.

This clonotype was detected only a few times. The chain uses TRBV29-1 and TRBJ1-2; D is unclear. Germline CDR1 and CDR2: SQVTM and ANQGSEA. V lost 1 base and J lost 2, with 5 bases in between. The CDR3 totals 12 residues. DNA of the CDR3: TGCAGCGTTGAAGGTTTAAACTATGGCTACACCTTC. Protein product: CSVEGLNYGYTF.

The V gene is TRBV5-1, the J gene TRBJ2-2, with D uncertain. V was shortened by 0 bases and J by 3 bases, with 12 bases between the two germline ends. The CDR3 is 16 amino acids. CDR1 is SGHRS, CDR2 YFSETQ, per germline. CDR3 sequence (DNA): TGCGCCAGCAGCTTGGAATACGGTGCGGACACCGGGGAGCTGTTTTTT. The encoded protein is CASSLEYGADTGELFF. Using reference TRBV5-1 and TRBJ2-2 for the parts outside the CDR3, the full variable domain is KAGVTQTPRYLIKTRGQQVTLSCSPISGHRSVSWYQQTPGQGLQFLFEYFSETQRNKGNFPGRFSGRQFSNSRSEMNVSTLELGDSALYLCASSLEYGADTGELFFGEGSRLTVL.

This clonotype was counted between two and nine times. In nucleotides, the CDR3 is TGCGCCAGCAGCTTGCGGATCGGACGGCTCGACTATGGCTACACCTTC. This translates into CASSLRIGRLDYGYTF. This chain links TRBV5-1 with TRBJ1-2; no reliable D call. Trimming took 1 base from V and 3 from J, leaving 16 bases between them. The CDR3 length is 16 residues. Germline CDR1 SGHRS, CDR2 YFSETQ. Combining the CDR3 with reference TRBV5-1 and TRBJ1-2 gives the whole variable domain KAGVTQTPRYLIKTRGQQVTLSCSPISGHRSVSWYQQTPGQGLQFLFEYFSETQRNKGNFPGRFSGRQFSNSRSEMNVSTLELGDSALYLCASSLRIGRLDYGYTFGSGTRLTVV.

The CDR3 bases are TGTGCCAGCAGCATCGACAGGGGGCGATTCTACGAGCAGTACTTC. Its translation: CASSIDRGRFYEQYF. This chain joins TRBV2 and TRBJ2-7, with TRBD1 matching 10 bases. The CDR3 runs to 15 residues. Germline-derived CDR1 and CDR2 are SNHLY and FYNNEI. V lost 6 bases, J lost 3 bases, and 8 bases stayed unmatched.

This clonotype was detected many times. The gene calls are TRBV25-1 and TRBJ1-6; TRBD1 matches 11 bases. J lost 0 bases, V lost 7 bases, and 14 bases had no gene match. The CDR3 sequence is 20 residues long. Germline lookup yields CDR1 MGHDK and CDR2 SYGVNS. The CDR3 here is CASTFGTGGPLSSYNSPLHF. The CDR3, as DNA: TGTGCCAGCACTTTCGGGACAGGGGGTCCATTGAGCTCCTATAATTCACCCCTCCACTTT.

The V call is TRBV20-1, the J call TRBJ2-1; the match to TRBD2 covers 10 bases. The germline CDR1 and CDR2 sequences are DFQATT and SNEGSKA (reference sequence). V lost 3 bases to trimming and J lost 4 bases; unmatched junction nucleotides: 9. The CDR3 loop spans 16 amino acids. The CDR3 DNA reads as TGCAGTGCTAGGGCCAGCGGGGGGGTTAGATACAATGAGCAGTTCTTC. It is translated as CSARASGGVRYNEQFF.

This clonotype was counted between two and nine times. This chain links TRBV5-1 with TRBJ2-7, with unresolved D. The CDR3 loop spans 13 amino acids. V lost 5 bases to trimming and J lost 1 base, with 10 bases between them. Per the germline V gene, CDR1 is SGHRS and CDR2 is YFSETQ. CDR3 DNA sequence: TGCGCCAGCAGAGAGACCTTTTCCTACGAGCAGTACTTC. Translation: CASRETFSYEQYF.

This CDR3 reads CASSVLDRGRGYTF. The CDR3 DNA reads as TGTGCCAGCAGTGTACTTGACAGGGGAAGGGGCTACACCTTC. The rearrangement links TRBV25-1 to TRBJ1-2, with TRBD1 identical over 8 bases. Germline V CDR1 and CDR2: MGHDK, SYGVNS. CDR3 length: 14 amino acids. The V and J ends lost 4 bases and 8 bases, in that order; junction bases with no gene match: 9.

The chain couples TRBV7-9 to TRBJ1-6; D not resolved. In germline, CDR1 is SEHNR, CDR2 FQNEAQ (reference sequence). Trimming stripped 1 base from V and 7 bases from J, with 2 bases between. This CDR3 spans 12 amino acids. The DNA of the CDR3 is TGTGCCAGCAGCTTAGTCAATTCACCCCTCCACTTT. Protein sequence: CASSLVNSPLHF.

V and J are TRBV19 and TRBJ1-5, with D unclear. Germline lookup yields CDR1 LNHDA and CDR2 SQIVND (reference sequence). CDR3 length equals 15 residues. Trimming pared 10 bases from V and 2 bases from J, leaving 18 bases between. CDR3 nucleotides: TGTGCCACCGACCAGGCAGCTAGAGGCAATCAGCCCCAGCATTTT. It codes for CATDQAARGNQPQHF.

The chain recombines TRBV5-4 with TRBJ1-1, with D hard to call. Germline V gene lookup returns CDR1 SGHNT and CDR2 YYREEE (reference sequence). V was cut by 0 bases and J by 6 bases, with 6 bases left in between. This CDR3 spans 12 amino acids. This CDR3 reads CASSLDLSEAFF. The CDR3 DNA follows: TGTGCCAGCAGCTTGGACTTATCTGAAGCTTTCTTT.

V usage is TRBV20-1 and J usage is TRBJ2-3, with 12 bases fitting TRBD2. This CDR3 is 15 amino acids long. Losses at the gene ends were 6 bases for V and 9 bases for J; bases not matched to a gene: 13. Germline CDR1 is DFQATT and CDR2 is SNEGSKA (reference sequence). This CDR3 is CSAPVVASGGETQYF. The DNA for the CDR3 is TGCAGTGCCCCAGTGGTGGCTAGCGGGGGGGAAACGCAGTATTTT.

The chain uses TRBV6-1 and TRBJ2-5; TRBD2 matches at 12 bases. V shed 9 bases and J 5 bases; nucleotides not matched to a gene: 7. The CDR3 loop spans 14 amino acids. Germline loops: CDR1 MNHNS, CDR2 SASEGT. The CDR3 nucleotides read TGTGCCAGTCGGACTAGCGGGAACGGGGAGACCCAGTACTTC. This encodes CASRTSGNGETQYF.

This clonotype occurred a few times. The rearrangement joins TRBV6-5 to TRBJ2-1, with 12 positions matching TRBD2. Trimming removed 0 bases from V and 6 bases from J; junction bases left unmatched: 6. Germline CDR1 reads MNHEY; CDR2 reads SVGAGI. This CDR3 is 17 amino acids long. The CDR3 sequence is CASSYSPGLAGLNEQFF. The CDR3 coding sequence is TGTGCCAGCAGTTACTCGCCGGGACTAGCGGGCCTCAATGAGCAGTTCTTC.

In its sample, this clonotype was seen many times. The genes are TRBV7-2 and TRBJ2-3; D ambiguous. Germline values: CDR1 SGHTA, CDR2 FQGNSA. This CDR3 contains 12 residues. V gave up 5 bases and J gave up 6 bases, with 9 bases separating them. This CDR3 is CASSPNTDTQYF. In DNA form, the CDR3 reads TGTGCCAGCAGCCCTAATACTGATACGCAGTATTTT.

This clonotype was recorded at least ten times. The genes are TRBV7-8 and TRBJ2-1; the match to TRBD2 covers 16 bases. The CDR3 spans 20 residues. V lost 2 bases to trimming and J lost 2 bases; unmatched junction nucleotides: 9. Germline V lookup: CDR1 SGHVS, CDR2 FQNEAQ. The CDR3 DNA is TGTGCCAGCAGCTTAATGGTCGGGACTAGCGGGAGGGCCGCCTACAATGAGCAGTTCTTC. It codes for CASSLMVGTSGRAAYNEQFF.

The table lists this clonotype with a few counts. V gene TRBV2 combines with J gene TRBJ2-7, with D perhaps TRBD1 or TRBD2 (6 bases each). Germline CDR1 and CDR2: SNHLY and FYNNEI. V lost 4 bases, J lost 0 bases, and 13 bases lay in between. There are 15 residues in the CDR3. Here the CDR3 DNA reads TGTGCCAGCAGTGGCCAAACGGGGGCCTCCTACGAGCAGTACTTC. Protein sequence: CASSGQTGASYEQYF.

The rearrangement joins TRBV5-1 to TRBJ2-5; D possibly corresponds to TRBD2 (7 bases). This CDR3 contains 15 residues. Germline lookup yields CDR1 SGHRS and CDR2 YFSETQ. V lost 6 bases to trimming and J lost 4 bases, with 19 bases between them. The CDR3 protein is CASTPGSGGGETQYF. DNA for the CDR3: TGCGCCAGCACCCCGGGGTCGGGGGGCGGAGAGACCCAGTACTTC.

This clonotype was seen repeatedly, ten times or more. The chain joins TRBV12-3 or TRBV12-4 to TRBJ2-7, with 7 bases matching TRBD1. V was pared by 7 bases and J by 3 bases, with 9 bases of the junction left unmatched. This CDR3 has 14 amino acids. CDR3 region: CASKGRDRDYEQYF. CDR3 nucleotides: TGTGCCAGCAAGGGCCGGGACAGAGACTACGAGCAGTACTTC.

CDR3 in amino acids: CASSLDPGGTPSSYNSPLHF. The DNA of the CDR3 is TGTGCCAGCAGCTTAGACCCTGGCGGGACACCAAGCTCCTATAATTCACCCCTCCACTTT. V and J are TRBV9 and TRBJ1-6; the D gene is possibly TRBD1 (6 bases). The CDR3 consists of 20 residues. Germline values: CDR1 SGDLS, CDR2 YYNGEE. V shed 4 bases and J shed 0 bases, with 23 bases lying between them.

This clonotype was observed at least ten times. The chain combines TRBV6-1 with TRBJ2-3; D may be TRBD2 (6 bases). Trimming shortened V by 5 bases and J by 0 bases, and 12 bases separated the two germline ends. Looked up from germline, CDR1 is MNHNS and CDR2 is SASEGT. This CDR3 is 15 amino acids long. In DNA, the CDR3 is TGTGCCAGCAGTCCGTCGCGGGGTAGCACAGATACGCAGTATTTT. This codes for CASSPSRGSTDTQYF.

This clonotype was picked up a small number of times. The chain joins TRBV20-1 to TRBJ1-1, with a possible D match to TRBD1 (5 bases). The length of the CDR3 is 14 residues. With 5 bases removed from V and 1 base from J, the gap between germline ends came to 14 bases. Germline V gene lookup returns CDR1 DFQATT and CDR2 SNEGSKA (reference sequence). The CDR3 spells CSAPDRLSNTEAFF. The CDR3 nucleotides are TGCAGTGCTCCCGACAGACTCTCGAACACTGAAGCTTTCTTT.

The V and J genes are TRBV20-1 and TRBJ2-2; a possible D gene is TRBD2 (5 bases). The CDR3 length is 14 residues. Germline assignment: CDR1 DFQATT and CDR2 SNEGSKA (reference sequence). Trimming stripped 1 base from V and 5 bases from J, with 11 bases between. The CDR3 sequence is CSARVTRETGELFF. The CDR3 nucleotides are TGCAGTGCTAGAGTAACCCGGGAAACCGGGGAGCTGTTTTTT.

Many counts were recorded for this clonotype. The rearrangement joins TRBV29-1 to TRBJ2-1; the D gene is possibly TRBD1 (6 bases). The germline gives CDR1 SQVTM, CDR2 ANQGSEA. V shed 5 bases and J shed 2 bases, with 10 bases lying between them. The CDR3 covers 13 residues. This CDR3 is CSVLQGAYNEQFF. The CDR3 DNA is TGCAGCGTTTTACAGGGCGCCTACAATGAGCAGTTCTTC.

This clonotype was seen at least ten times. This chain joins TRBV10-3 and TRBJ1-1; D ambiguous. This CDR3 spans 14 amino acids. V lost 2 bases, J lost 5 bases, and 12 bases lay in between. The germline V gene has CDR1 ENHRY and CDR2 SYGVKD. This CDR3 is CAISEGYGRTEAFF. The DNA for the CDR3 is TGTGCCATCAGTGAGGGTTACGGCAGGACTGAAGCTTTCTTT.